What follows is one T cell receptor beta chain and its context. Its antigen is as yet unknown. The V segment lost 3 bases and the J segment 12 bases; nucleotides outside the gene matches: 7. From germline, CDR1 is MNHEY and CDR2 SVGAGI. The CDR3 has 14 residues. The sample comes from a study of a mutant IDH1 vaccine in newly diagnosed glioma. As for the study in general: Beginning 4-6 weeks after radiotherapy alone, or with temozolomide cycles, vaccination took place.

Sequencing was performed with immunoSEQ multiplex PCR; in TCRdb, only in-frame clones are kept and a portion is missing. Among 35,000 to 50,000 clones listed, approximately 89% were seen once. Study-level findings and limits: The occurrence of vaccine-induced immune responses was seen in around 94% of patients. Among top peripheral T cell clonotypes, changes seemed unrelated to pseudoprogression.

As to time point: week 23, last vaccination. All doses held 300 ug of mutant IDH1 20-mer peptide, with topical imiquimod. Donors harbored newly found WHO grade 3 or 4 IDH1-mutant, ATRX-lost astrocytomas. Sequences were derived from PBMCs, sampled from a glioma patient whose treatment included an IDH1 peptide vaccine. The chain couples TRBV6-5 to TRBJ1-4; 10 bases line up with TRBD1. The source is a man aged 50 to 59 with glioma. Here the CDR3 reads CASSYRDRGGQLFF. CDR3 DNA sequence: TGTGCCAGCAGTTATAGGGACAGGGGCGGGCAACTGTTTTTT.